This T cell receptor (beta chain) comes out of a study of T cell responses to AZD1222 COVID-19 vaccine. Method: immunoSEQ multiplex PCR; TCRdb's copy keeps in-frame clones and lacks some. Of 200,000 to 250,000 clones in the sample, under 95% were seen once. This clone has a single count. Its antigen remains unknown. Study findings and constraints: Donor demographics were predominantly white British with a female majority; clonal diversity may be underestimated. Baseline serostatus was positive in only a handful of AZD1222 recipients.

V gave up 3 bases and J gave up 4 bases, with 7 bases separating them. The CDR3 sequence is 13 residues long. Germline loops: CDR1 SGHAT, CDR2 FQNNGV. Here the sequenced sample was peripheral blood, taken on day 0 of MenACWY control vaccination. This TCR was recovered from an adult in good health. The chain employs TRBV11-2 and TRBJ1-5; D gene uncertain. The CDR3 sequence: CASSLDGNQPQHF. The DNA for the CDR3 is TGTGCCAGCAGCTTGGACGGGAATCAGCCCCAGCATTTT.